This TCR beta chain was found in a study of PD-1 blockade in classical Hodgkin lymphoma. Across the study: Administration of nivolumab to patients was at 3 mg/kg intravenously every 2 weeks. Overall study results and limits: Repertoire differences have undefined causes, possibly disease activity or prior therapy.

The data were produced by immunoSEQ multiplex PCR, yet TCRdb's version contains in-frame clones alone and is incomplete. There are 20,000 to 25,000 clones in the sample; 81% occur only once, and about 18% lies in the top ten. Every patient had relapsed following autologous stem cell transplantation, and cohorts differed in brentuximab vedotin exposure. About this clone itself: Its specificity is unknown.

The V gene's germline CDR1 is ENHRY and CDR2 SYGVKD. The V gene lost 6 bases and the J gene lost 4 bases, with 10 bases spanning the gap. The CDR3 covers 13 residues. The TCR was taken from a human donor with classical Hodgkin lymphoma. The chain joins TRBV10-3 to TRBJ2-1, with D unclear. The input for sequencing was peripheral blood mononuclear cells (PBMCs), taken before the second cycle of nivolumab. The DNA of the CDR3 is TGTGCCATCAGGAAGAAGGCTTACAATGAGCAGTTCTTC. It specifies CAIRKKAYNEQFF.